These 2 T cell receptor beta chains were all obtained from the same sample, sequenced in a study of blood T cell repertoires in COVID-19. Here immunoSEQ multiplex PCR was the method, and the copy in TCRdb shows in-frame clones only, minus some. The sample has 250,000 to 300,000 clones; 90% are singletons. The sequenced material came from peripheral blood. The receptors shown here come from a woman aged 60 to 75 with COVID-19, enrolled during active disease.

The chain recombines TRBV5-1 with TRBJ2-7, with a tentative D call TRBD1 (6 bases). The CDR3 loop spans 15 amino acids. The V end was cut by 0 bases, the J end by 0 bases, with 10 bases between. The germline V gene has CDR1 SGHRS and CDR2 YFSETQ. The DNA of the CDR3 is TGCGCCAGCAGCTTGGGAGGGACACCCTCCTACGAGCAGTACTTC. Protein product: CASSLGGTPSYEQYF.

The chain couples TRBV5-1 to TRBJ2-2, with a weak D call TRBD1 (6 bases). The germline CDR1 and CDR2 sequences are SGHRS and YFSETQ. The CDR3 covers 15 residues. V was shortened by 0 bases and J by 5 bases, with 11 bases between the two germline ends. The CDR3 spells CASSLGTAETGELFF. CDR3 bases: TGCGCCAGCAGCTTGGGGACAGCAGAAACCGGGGAGCTGTTTTTT.